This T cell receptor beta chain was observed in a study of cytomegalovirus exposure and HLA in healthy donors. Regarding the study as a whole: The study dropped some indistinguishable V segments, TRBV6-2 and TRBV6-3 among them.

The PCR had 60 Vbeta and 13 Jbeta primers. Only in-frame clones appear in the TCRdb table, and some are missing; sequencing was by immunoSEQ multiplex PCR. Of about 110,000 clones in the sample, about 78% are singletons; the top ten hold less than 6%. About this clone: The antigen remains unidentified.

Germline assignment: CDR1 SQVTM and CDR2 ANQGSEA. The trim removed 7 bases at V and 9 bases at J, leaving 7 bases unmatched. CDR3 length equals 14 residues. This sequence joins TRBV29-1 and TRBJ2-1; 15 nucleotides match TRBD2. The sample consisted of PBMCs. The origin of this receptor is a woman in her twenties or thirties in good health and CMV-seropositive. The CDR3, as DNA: TGCAGCGCGGGGACTAGCGGGGGGATAACTGAGCAGTTCTTC. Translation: CSAGTSGGITEQFF.